This T cell receptor beta chain was sequenced during a study of blood T cell repertoires in COVID-19. For the study at large: Specimens from acute and convalescent COVID-19 originated in the United States, Italy and Spain. Sources were T cells, B-cell-depleted T cells, or PBMCs; the material itself was cDNA or gDNA.

Per the original methods: Amplification of reference gene primers was used by the study to estimate nucleated cell counts. TCRdb keeps only in-frame clones here, not all; method: immunoSEQ multiplex PCR. V and J calls and clone size are given by that table; D and trimming were obtained from the DNA. The table records roughly 240,000 clones, about nine tenths of them present only once. This receptor was obtained from an older woman who had recovered from COVID-19. The material sequenced was peripheral blood.

The CDR3: CASSSGHGGEWNTEAFF. The DNA for the CDR3 is TGCGCCAGCAGCTCCGGGCATGGGGGCGAATGGAACACTGAAGCTTTCTTT. The rearrangement joins TRBV5-1 to TRBJ1-1; weak D call: TRBD1 (6 bases). The CDR3 spans 17 residues. CDR1 SGHRS and CDR2 YFSETQ come from the germline V gene. Trimming left V 3 bases short and J 1 base short, with 19 bases between.